This T cell receptor beta chain was captured in a study of blood T cell dynamics during melanoma immunotherapy. Overall study findings and caveats: Unlike progressors, later disease-control patients had W3 repertoires gaining clonality or diversity.

This sample's time point: week 3, after first cycle of checkpoint inhibitor. One draw preceded checkpoint blockade; another followed its first cycle at week 3. Notes on this clone: Its antigen is not identified.

The method was immunoSEQ multiplex PCR; TCRdb's version includes in-frame clones alone and lacks a portion of them. The sample holds some 11,000 clones, under 90% seen once. Specimen: blood, collected from a patient treated with checkpoint blockade. The receptor was derived from a human donor with melanoma.

DNA for the CDR3: TGTGCCAGCAGCTTAGTCGCAGGGAATAATTCACCCCTCCACTTT. Translation: CASSLVAGNNSPLHF. This rearrangement joins TRBV7-9 to TRBJ1-6, with a weak D call TRBD1 (5 bases). This CDR3 is built from 15 residues. Deletions cut 1 base from V and 5 bases from J, with 9 bases between. The V gene's germline CDR1 is SEHNR and CDR2 FQNEAQ (reference sequence).